The sequence of this T cell receptor beta chain was determined in a study of blood T cell repertoires in COVID-19. The CDR3 is made up of 14 amino acids. The germline CDR1 and CDR2 sequences are SNHLY and FYNNEI. The V and J ends lost 8 bases and 2 bases, in that order; junction bases with no gene match: 7. Authors' methods: Reference gene primers were amplified, and this amplification served to estimate nucleated cell counts. The assay was immunoSEQ multiplex PCR, and TCRdb's table has in-frame clones only and misses some. V and J calls and clone size are given by that table; D and trimming were obtained from the DNA. The data contain 45,000 to 55,000 clones, roughly 84% of them singletons.

V usage is TRBV2 and J usage is TRBJ2-5; 8 bases map to TRBD2. The sequencing sample was made of peripheral blood. The clonotype comes from a man aged 45-60 years with acute or convalescent COVID-19. The CDR3 bases are TGTGCCAGCGTCTTTACTAGCGGACAAGAGACCCAGTACTTC. Translated: CASVFTSGQETQYF. Based on the CDR3 plus reference TRBV2 and TRBJ2-5, the full variable domain is EPEVTQTPSHQVTQMGQEVILRCVPISNHLYFYWYRQILGQKVEFLVSFYNNEISEKSEIFDDQFSVERPDGSNFTLKIRSTKLEDSAMYFCASVFTSGQETQYFGPGTRLLVL.